The 19 T cell receptor beta chains below come from one sample, sequenced in a study of OX40 agonist ivuxolimab in advanced cancers. Clones were read by immunoSEQ multiplex PCR, and TCRdb kept only the in-frame ones, dropping some. The sample holds approximately 82,000 clones; approximately 95% are singletons and the top ten take 20%. The material sequenced was CD4+ or CD8+ T cells sorted from blood, taken in a trial of the OX40 agonist ivuxolimab. The receptors were sampled from an adult with an advanced solid tumor such as melanoma, head and neck, liver or kidney cancer.

The gene calls are TRBV28 and TRBJ2-3; 10 bases are shared with TRBD2. The CDR3 covers 16 residues. Trimming at V came to 3 bases and at J to 0 bases, leaving 3 bases not matched to a gene. CDR1 and CDR2 from the germline V gene are MDHEN and SYDVKM. The CDR3 sequence is CASSFSTSGSTDTQYF. CDR3 DNA: TGTGCCAGCAGTTTTTCGACTAGCGGGAGCACAGATACGCAGTATTTT.

V is TRBV27 and J is TRBJ2-7; D unresolved. Trimming stripped 3 bases from V and 3 bases from J, with 9 bases between. The CDR3 is 13 residues long. Per germline, CDR1 MNHEY and CDR2 SMNVEV (reference sequence). CDR3 nucleotide sequence: TGTGCCAGCAGTTTCTCGCCCAACTACGAGCAGTACTTC. Protein sequence: CASSFSPNYEQYF.

V usage is TRBV7-9 and J usage is TRBJ2-7, with 7 bases identical to TRBD1. The CDR3 spans 14 residues. The ends lost 4 bases at V and 3 bases at J; junction bases unmatched: 6. Germline V CDR1 and CDR2: SEHNR, FQNEAQ (reference sequence). The CDR3 DNA is TGTGCCAGCAGCTCAAAACAGGGGCGCTACGAGCAGTACTTC. It translates to CASSSKQGRYEQYF.

The CDR3, as DNA: TGTGCCAGCAGTTTAGGCAGATCCACCGGGGAGCTGTTTTTT. It codes for CASSLGRSTGELFF. This sequence joins TRBV27 and TRBJ2-2; no clear D gene. Trimming cost V 2 bases and J 4 bases, with 8 bases left between them. Looked up from germline, CDR1 is MNHEY and CDR2 is SMNVEV (reference sequence). The CDR3 spans 14 residues.

This chain uses TRBV5-8 with TRBJ2-5, with TRBD2 matching over 14 bases. The end of the DNA aligns better with TRBJ2-7, so the J call may be wrong. The CDR3 spans 16 residues. Germline loops: CDR1 SGHTS, CDR2 YDEGEE. CDR3 sequence: CASSIGTSGSSYEQYF. CDR3 DNA: TGTGCCAGCAGCATCGGGACTAGCGGGAGCTCCTACGAGCAGTACTTC.

The rearrangement uses TRBV7-6 and TRBJ2-2; no firm D call. Germline values: CDR1 SGHVS, CDR2 FNYEAQ. The ends were cut back, 0 bases at V and 3 bases at J, with 5 bases in the middle. This CDR3 comprises 14 residues. CDR3: CASSLAEDTGELFF. For the CDR3, the DNA is TGTGCCAGCAGCTTAGCGGAAGACACCGGGGAGCTGTTTTTT.

This chain uses TRBV5-6 with TRBJ1-1, with no clear D. CDR3 length: 15 amino acids. Between the trimmed V and J ends, which lost 0 bases and 0 bases, there was a span of 9 bases. The germline V gene has CDR1 SGHDT and CDR2 YYEEEE. The CDR3 DNA reads as TGTGCCAGCAGCTTGGAGACGGGAGTGAACACTGAAGCTTTCTTT. The encoded protein is CASSLETGVNTEAFF.

The chain links TRBV7-6 to TRBJ2-7; 8 nucleotides line up with TRBD1. In germline, CDR1 is SGHVS, CDR2 FNYEAQ. CDR3 length: 14 amino acids. V shed 4 bases and J 0 bases; nucleotides not matched to a gene: 2. Here the CDR3 DNA reads TGTGCCAGCAGCTGGGGACAGGCCTCCTACGAGCAGTACTTC. Translating it yields CASSWGQASYEQYF.

J is TRBJ2-5 and V is TRBV14; 8 bases agree with TRBD2. The V and J ends lost 4 bases and 2 bases, in that order; junction bases with no gene match: 12. The CDR3 extends over 17 amino acids. Germline V gene lookup returns CDR1 SGHDN and CDR2 FVKESK. CDR3 protein: CASSPGLAGRTQETQYF. CDR3 sequence (DNA): TGTGCCAGCAGCCCCGGACTAGCCGGGAGGACTCAAGAGACCCAGTACTTC.

This chain uses TRBV27 with TRBJ2-2; D remains ambiguous. CDR1 is MNHEY and CDR2 is SMNVEV in the germline V gene (reference sequence). Deletions cut 5 bases from V and 3 bases from J, with 1 base between. CDR3 length: 11 amino acids. In DNA, the CDR3 is TGTGCCAGCAGTGACACCGGGGAGCTGTTTTTT. Its translation is CASSDTGELFF.

This chain links TRBV6-5 with TRBJ1-1; D remains ambiguous. V was pared by 2 bases and J by 1 base, with 5 bases between. Germline CDR1 and CDR2: MNHEY and SVGAGI. The CDR3 is made up of 13 amino acids. Here the CDR3 DNA reads TGTGCCAGCAGTTACGGGCAGAACACTGAAGCTTTCTTT. Its protein product is CASSYGQNTEAFF.

The CDR3 loop is CASSEVAGVENTIYF. As DNA, the CDR3 is TGTGCCAGCAGTGAAGTGGCAGGGGTTGAAAACACCATATATTTT. The rearrangement uses TRBV2 and TRBJ1-3; TRBD1 is a possible D gene (6 bases). The length of the CDR3 is 15 residues. The germline V gene has CDR1 SNHLY and CDR2 FYNNEI. V was trimmed by 1 base and J by 6 bases, leaving 13 bases between them.

The chain has TRBV7-9 and TRBJ2-2; D perhaps matches TRBD1 (6 bases). Trimming removed 3 bases from V and 0 bases from J, with 11 bases in between. Germline CDR1 is SEHNR and CDR2 is FQNEAQ (reference sequence). The CDR3 runs to 16 residues. CDR3 DNA: TGTGCCAGCAGCTTCTTTAGGGGGTCGAACACCGGGGAGCTGTTTTTT. Its translation is CASSFFRGSNTGELFF.

The V and J genes are TRBV4-3 and TRBJ2-2, with D unclear. Germline V gives CDR1 LGHNA, CDR2 YSLEER. This CDR3 spans 17 amino acids. Trimming stripped 0 bases from V and 0 bases from J, with 11 bases between. The CDR3 DNA is TGCGCCAGCAGCCAAGACGGGCCCGCCACGAACACCGGGGAGCTGTTTTTT. Translating it yields CASSQDGPATNTGELFF.

CDR3 residues: CASSQGEGRYEQYF. In nucleotides, the CDR3 is TGCGCCAGCAGCCAAGGTGAGGGTCGCTACGAGCAGTACTTC. The V gene is TRBV4-3, the J gene TRBJ2-7; perhaps TRBD2 as D (5 bases). This CDR3 spans 14 amino acids. With 1 base removed from V and 3 bases from J, the gap between germline ends came to 10 bases. Germline-derived CDR1 and CDR2 are LGHNA and YSLEER.

The V and J genes are TRBV29-1 and TRBJ2-7; 10 bases align to TRBD2. Germline trimming cut 3 bases from V and 2 bases from J; bases unmatched to any gene: 4. This CDR3 is 14 amino acids long. Germline CDR1 SQVTM, CDR2 ANQGSEA. The CDR3 DNA is TGCAGCGTTGAGGGTAGCGGGGGGCCCTACGAGCAGTACTTC. As protein: CSVEGSGGPYEQYF.

V usage is TRBV6-5 and J usage is TRBJ2-3; D possibly matches TRBD1 or TRBD2 (5 bases each). CDR3 length: 15 amino acids. V gave up 2 bases and J gave up 0 bases, with 9 bases separating them. Germline V gene lookup returns CDR1 MNHEY and CDR2 SVGAGI. DNA for the CDR3: TGTGCCAGCAGTTACGGGGCGGGTAGCACAGATACGCAGTATTTT. Protein: CASSYGAGSTDTQYF.

This clone was detected only once. This chain connects TRBV6-5 to TRBJ2-1, with 7 bases aligning to TRBD2. The CDR3 runs 15 residues. V lost 2 bases to trimming and J lost 6 bases; unmatched junction nucleotides: 7. The germline gives CDR1 MNHEY, CDR2 SVGAGI. CDR3 in amino acids: CASSYGAGLVNEQFF. For the CDR3, the DNA is TGTGCCAGCAGTTACGGAGCAGGACTAGTCAATGAGCAGTTCTTC.

The CDR3: CASSPRGSGGNEQFF. For the CDR3, the DNA is TGTGCCAGCAGCCCTCGAGGGTCAGGCGGCAATGAGCAGTTCTTC. The V and J genes are TRBV11-2 and TRBJ2-1, with a possible D match to TRBD2 (5 bases). Germline V lookup: CDR1 SGHAT, CDR2 FQNNGV. Trimming took 5 bases from V and 6 from J, leaving 17 bases between them. The CDR3 has 15 amino acids.